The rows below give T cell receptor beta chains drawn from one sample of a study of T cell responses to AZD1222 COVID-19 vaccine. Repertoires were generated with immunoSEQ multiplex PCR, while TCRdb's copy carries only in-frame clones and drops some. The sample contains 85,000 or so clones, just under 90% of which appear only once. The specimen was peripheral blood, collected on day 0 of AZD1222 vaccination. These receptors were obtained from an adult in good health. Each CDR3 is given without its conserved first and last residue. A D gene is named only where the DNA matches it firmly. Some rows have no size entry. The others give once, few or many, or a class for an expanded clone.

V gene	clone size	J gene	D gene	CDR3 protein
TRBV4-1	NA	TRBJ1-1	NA	ASSRDISNTEAF
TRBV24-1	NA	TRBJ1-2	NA	ATSDNWEGYT
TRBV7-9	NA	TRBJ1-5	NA	ASSLESDNQPQH
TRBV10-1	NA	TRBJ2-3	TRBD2	ASSESLAGGTDTQY
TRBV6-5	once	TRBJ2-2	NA	ASRLDLTGELF
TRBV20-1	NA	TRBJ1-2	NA	SARGGYGYT
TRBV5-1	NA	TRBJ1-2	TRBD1	ASSEGQGALVNYGYT
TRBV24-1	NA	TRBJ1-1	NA	ATSIGVGTEAF
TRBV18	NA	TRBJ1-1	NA	ASSPGRKNTEAF
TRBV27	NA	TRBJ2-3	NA	ASRRIVGGRATDTQY
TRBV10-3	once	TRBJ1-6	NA	AISEGAANSPLH
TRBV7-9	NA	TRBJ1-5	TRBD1	ASSLAGTGLGNQPQH
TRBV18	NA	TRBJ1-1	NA	ASSPSFQTNTEAF
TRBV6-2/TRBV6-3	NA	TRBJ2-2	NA	ASSYPGELF
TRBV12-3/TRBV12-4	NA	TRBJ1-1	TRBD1	ASRRDRGAF
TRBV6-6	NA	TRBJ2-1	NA	ASSSAGQSYYNEQF
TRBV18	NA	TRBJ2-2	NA	ASSPLSALTTGELF
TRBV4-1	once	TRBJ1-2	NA	ASSQEAGGTNGYT
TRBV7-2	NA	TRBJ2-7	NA	ASSLGGNSYEQY
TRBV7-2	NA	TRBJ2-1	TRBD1	ASSSGQIHNEQF
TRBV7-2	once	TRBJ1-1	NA	ASSRNTVGTEAF
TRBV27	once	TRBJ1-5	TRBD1	ASRRTGGPYSNQPQH
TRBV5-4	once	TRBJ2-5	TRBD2	ASSLVSGGKETQY
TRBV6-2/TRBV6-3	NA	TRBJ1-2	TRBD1	ASSYNQGGRT
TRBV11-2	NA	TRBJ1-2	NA	ASSRGLFKGDLVLDGYT
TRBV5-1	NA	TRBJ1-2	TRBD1	ASSPARQGTDYGYT
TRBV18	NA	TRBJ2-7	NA	ASSQGPGYEQY
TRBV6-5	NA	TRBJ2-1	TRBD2	ASRAGGLYNEQF
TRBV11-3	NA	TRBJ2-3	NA	ASRSGTDTQY
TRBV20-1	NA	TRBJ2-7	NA	SAKEVTEQY
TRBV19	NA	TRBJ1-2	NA	ASSIMGANGGYT
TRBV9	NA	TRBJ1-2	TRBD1	ASSPGTAGGYT
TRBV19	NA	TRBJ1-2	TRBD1	ASSLRDRGRGYT
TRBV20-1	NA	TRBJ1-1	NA	SASSIRGNTEAF
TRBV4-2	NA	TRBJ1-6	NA	ASSQDARGIDSPLH
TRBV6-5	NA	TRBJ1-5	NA	ASTSLDSNQPQH
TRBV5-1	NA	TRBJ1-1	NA	ASRGAGGNTEAF
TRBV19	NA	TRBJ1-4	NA	ASSPGDAGNEKLF
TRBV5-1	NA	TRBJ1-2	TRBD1	ASSWSGDSRHYGYT
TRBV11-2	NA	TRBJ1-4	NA	ASSLQAATNEKLF
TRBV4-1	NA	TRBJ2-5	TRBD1	ASSQGDGQGVQETQY
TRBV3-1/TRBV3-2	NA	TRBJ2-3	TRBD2	ASSHRTSGGAAFSTDTQY
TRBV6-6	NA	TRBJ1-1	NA	ASSYSGGTEAF
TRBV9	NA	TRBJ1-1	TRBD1	ASSVEKGTGGLMNTEAF
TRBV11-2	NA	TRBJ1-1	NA	ASSFFPSGDTEAF
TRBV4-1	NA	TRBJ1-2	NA	ASSPGTAHYGYT
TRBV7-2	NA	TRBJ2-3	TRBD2	ASSSRLAGSTDTQY
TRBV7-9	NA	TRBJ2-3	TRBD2	ASSLGLAGGSTDTQY
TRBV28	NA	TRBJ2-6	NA	ASSFTGSGANVLT
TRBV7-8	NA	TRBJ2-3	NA	ASSLLGGISTDTQY
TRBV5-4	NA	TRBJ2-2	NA	ASSLWGAGELF
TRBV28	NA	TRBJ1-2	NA	ASSLRQVYGYT
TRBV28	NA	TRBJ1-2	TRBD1	ASSPTGYSPDYGYT
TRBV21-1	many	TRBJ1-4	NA	ASSRGAGVMEKLF
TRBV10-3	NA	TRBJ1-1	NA	AINPGLNTEAF
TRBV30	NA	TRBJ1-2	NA	AWSLGINYGYT
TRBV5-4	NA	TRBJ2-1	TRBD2	ASSLGGLAGGLINEQF
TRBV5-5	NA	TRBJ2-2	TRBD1	ASSGQGASGSGELF
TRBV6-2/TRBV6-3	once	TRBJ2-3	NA	ASSLVLRTQY
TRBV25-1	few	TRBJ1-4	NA	ASSEWTGEKLF